Listed below are T cell receptor beta chains from one sample, sequenced in a study of blood T cell repertoires in COVID-19. Measured with immunoSEQ multiplex PCR; TCRdb has only the in-frame clones, and not every one. The repertoire holds 4,000 to 5,000 clones, about 76% seen once, with 37% in the top ten. Sequencing was carried out using peripheral blood. The receptors come from a human donor in a cohort sampled during active COVID-19. CDR3s include the opening cysteine and the closing phenylalanine or tryptophan. A D gene is named only where the DNA matches it firmly. Some rows have no size entry. The others give once, few or many, or a class for an expanded clone.

D gene: -
V gene: TRBV30
clone size: -
J gene: TRBJ1-5
CDR3 protein: CAWTYGGDQPQHF
CDR3 DNA: TGTGCCTGGACCTATGGGGGGGATCAGCCCCAGCATTTT

D gene: -
V gene: TRBV5-4
clone size: -
J gene: TRBJ2-7
CDR3 protein: CASRPAGTYYEQYF
CDR3 DNA: TGTGCCTCCCGGCCAGCAGGCACATACTACGAGCAGTACTTC

D gene: TRBD2
V gene: TRBV7-2
clone size: few
J gene: TRBJ2-7
CDR3 protein: CASSLVWTSGGSAYEQYF
CDR3 DNA: TGTGCCAGCAGCTTAGTCTGGACTAGCGGGGGATCCGCCTACGAGCAGTACTTC

D gene: TRBD1
V gene: TRBV5-1
clone size: -
J gene: TRBJ2-1
CDR3 protein: CASSPGQATYNEQFF
CDR3 DNA: TGCGCCAGCAGCCCGGGACAGGCAACCTACAATGAGCAGTTCTTC

D gene: -
V gene: TRBV4-2
clone size: few
J gene: TRBJ1-5
CDR3 protein: CASSQDHNNQPQHF
CDR3 DNA: TGTGCCAGCAGCCAAGACCACAACAATCAGCCCCAGCATTTT

D gene: TRBD1
V gene: TRBV7-8
clone size: once
J gene: TRBJ1-5
CDR3 protein: CASSSQGQGNQPQHF
CDR3 DNA: TGTGCCAGCAGCTCGCAAGGACAGGGAAATCAGCCCCAGCATTTT

D gene: -
V gene: TRBV7-2
clone size: -
J gene: TRBJ1-1
CDR3 protein: CASSFLTGPEAFF
CDR3 DNA: TGTGCCAGCAGCTTCCTGACAGGCCCTGAAGCTTTCTTT

D gene: -
V gene: TRBV5-4
clone size: once
J gene: TRBJ2-6
CDR3 protein: CASSLRGSGANVLTF
CDR3 DNA: TGTGCCAGCAGCTTACGGGGGTCTGGGGCCAACGTCCTGACTTTC

D gene: TRBD2
V gene: TRBV7-2
clone size: -
J gene: TRBJ2-1
CDR3 protein: CASSLAGGYNEQFF
CDR3 DNA: TGTGCCAGCAGCCTAGCGGGGGGGTACAATGAGCAGTTCTTC

D gene: -
V gene: TRBV11-2
clone size: few
J gene: TRBJ1-6
CDR3 protein: CASSPGALNSPLHF
CDR3 DNA: TGTGCCAGCAGCCCAGGGGCTTTAAATTCACCCCTCCACTTT

D gene: TRBD1
V gene: TRBV6-5
clone size: -
J gene: TRBJ1-1
CDR3 protein: CASLGQGLNTEAFF
CDR3 DNA: TGTGCCAGTTTAGGACAGGGGCTGAACACTGAAGCTTTCTTT

D gene: -
V gene: TRBV27
clone size: -
J gene: TRBJ2-5
CDR3 protein: CASRPPAGGETQYF
CDR3 DNA: TGTGCCAGCAGGCCCCCCGCCGGTGGAGAGACCCAGTACTTC

D gene: -
V gene: TRBV9
clone size: few
J gene: TRBJ2-7
CDR3 protein: CASSVDLLSGEQYF
CDR3 DNA: TGTGCCAGCAGCGTCGATCTTCTAAGCGGGGAGCAGTACTTC

D gene: -
V gene: TRBV9
clone size: few
J gene: TRBJ2-6
CDR3 protein: CASSVGRGNTGANVLTF
CDR3 DNA: TGTGCCAGCAGCGTCGGCAGGGGAAATACTGGGGCCAACGTCCTGACTTTC

D gene: -
V gene: TRBV7-9
clone size: -
J gene: TRBJ2-7
CDR3 protein: CASSPARSLGSYEQYF
CDR3 DNA: TGTGCCAGCAGCCCAGCCAGGTCCCTCGGATCCTACGAGCAGTACTTC

D gene: -
V gene: TRBV6-5
clone size: -
J gene: TRBJ1-5
CDR3 protein: CASTPVRVRDQPQHF
CDR3 DNA: TGTGCCAGCACCCCCGTCAGGGTTAGGGATCAGCCCCAGCATTTT

D gene: -
V gene: TRBV29-1
clone size: -
J gene: TRBJ1-2
CDR3 protein: CSGALGGNYGYTF
CDR3 DNA: TGCAGTGGAGCCTTGGGGGGGAACTATGGCTACACCTTC

D gene: -
V gene: TRBV4-3
clone size: -
J gene: TRBJ2-7
CDR3 protein: CASSPRERPYEQYF
CDR3 DNA: TGCGCCAGCAGCCCCCGGGAGCGGCCCTACGAGCAGTACTTC

D gene: -
V gene: TRBV7-2
clone size: -
J gene: TRBJ2-1
CDR3 protein: CASSLGASLYNEQFF
CDR3 DNA: TGTGCCAGCAGCTTAGGAGCTAGTCTCTACAATGAGCAGTTCTTC

D gene: -
V gene: TRBV4-3
clone size: -
J gene: TRBJ2-1
CDR3 protein: CASSRDSPFVEQFF
CDR3 DNA: TGCGCCAGCAGCCGGGACTCCCCGTTTGTAGAGCAGTTCTTC

D gene: -
V gene: TRBV4-3
clone size: -
J gene: TRBJ1-2
CDR3 protein: CASSQDPLGGTVNYGYTF
CDR3 DNA: TGCGCCAGCAGCCAAGATCCCCTGGGAGGGACCGTTAACTATGGCTACACCTTC

D gene: -
V gene: TRBV7-9
clone size: once
J gene: TRBJ1-2
CDR3 protein: CASSRGDKPANYGYTF
CDR3 DNA: TGTGCCAGCAGCAGAGGGGACAAACCCGCTAACTATGGCTACACCTTC

D gene: -
V gene: TRBV7-2
clone size: -
J gene: TRBJ1-2
CDR3 protein: CASSSQGPYGYTF
CDR3 DNA: TGTGCCAGCAGTTCACAGGGACCCTATGGCTACACCTTC

D gene: -
V gene: TRBV7-9
clone size: medium-sized
J gene: TRBJ1-5
CDR3 protein: CASSSRQSMGPQHF
CDR3 DNA: TGTGCCAGCAGCTCAAGACAGTCTATGGGGCCCCAGCATTTT

D gene: -
V gene: TRBV4-1
clone size: -
J gene: TRBJ1-2
CDR3 protein: CASSGINYGYTF
CDR3 DNA: TGCGCCAGTTCGGGGATTAACTATGGCTACACCTTC

D gene: -
V gene: TRBV5-6
clone size: -
J gene: TRBJ1-2
CDR3 protein: CASSLSGRGGYTF
CDR3 DNA: TGTGCCAGCAGCTTGTCCGGGCGAGGGGGCTACACCTTC

D gene: TRBD1
V gene: TRBV2
clone size: -
J gene: TRBJ1-1
CDR3 protein: CASRQGLTEAFF
CDR3 DNA: TGTGCCAGCCGACAGGGGCTCACTGAAGCTTTCTTT

D gene: TRBD2
V gene: TRBV10-3
clone size: few
J gene: TRBJ2-3
CDR3 protein: CAISEGRGGTDTQYF
CDR3 DNA: TGTGCCATCAGTGAGGGACGGGGGGGCACAGATACGCAGTATTTT

D gene: -
V gene: TRBV9
clone size: -
J gene: TRBJ2-7
CDR3 protein: CASSVESGGEQYF
CDR3 DNA: TGTGCCAGCAGCGTAGAAAGCGGTGGGGAGCAGTACTTC

D gene: TRBD1
V gene: TRBV5-1
clone size: -
J gene: TRBJ1-2
CDR3 protein: CASSPKTGGFLGSGYTF
CDR3 DNA: TGCGCCAGCAGCCCAAAGACAGGGGGTTTTTTGGGGAGCGGCTACACCTTC

D gene: TRBD2
V gene: TRBV5-1
clone size: -
J gene: TRBJ2-3
CDR3 protein: CASSSGLAGITDTQYF
CDR3 DNA: TGCGCCAGCAGCTCTGGACTAGCGGGGATCACAGATACGCAGTATTTT

D gene: -
V gene: TRBV11-2
clone size: -
J gene: TRBJ1-2
CDR3 protein: CASSPQGGGPYGYTF
CDR3 DNA: TGTGCCAGCAGCCCCCAAGGGGGGGGGCCCTATGGCTACACCTTC

D gene: -
V gene: TRBV19
clone size: -
J gene: TRBJ1-1
CDR3 protein: CASSMFGSAMNTEAFF
CDR3 DNA: TGTGCCAGTAGTATGTTCGGCAGCGCCATGAACACTGAAGCTTTCTTT

D gene: -
V gene: TRBV5-6
clone size: -
J gene: TRBJ1-4
CDR3 protein: CASSLRQHEKLFF
CDR3 DNA: TGTGCCAGCAGCTTAAGACAGCATGAAAAACTGTTTTTT

D gene: -
V gene: TRBV15
clone size: -
J gene: TRBJ1-5
CDR3 protein: CATSRTLGGSNQPQHF
CDR3 DNA: TGTGCCACCAGCAGGACGTTGGGGGGTAGCAATCAGCCCCAGCATTTT

D gene: -
V gene: TRBV6-5
clone size: few
J gene: TRBJ1-2
CDR3 protein: CASSSYSEQQHGYTF
CDR3 DNA: TGTGCCAGCAGTTCTTATAGTGAACAGCAGCATGGCTACACCTTC

D gene: TRBD1
V gene: TRBV19
clone size: once
J gene: TRBJ2-1
CDR3 protein: CASSIGDRGGNEQFF
CDR3 DNA: TGTGCCAGTAGTATAGGGGACAGGGGAGGGAATGAGCAGTTCTTC

D gene: -
V gene: TRBV2
clone size: -
J gene: TRBJ1-6
CDR3 protein: CASSDDRINSPLHF
CDR3 DNA: TGTGCCAGCAGTGACGACAGGATAAATTCACCCCTCCACTTT

D gene: -
V gene: TRBV6-5
clone size: once
J gene: TRBJ1-1
CDR3 protein: CASSYDGGRTEAFF
CDR3 DNA: TGTGCCAGCAGTTACGACGGGGGGCGTACTGAAGCTTTCTTT

D gene: -
V gene: TRBV12-3/TRBV12-4
clone size: -
J gene: TRBJ2-7
CDR3 protein: CASSFGNPYEQYF
CDR3 DNA: TGTGCCAGCAGTTTCGGTAACCCCTACGAGCAGTACTTC